This TCR beta chain derives from a study of shared clonotypes between healthy human individuals. The assay was immunoSEQ multiplex PCR, and TCRdb's table has in-frame clones only and misses some. This sample has approximately 1,500,000 clones, with roughly 98% found just once. CDR1 SGHNT and CDR2 YYREEE come from the germline V gene (reference sequence). There are 14 residues in the CDR3. The V gene lost 1 base and the J gene lost 3 bases, with 10 bases spanning the gap. The sequence came from a man aged 25 to 45 in good health. The rearrangement joins TRBV5-4 to TRBJ1-2, with D possibly matching TRBD1 (5 bases). Material: naive CD4+ T cells sorted from blood. Subset indicated: CD45RA+ positively selected. This CDR3 reads CASSLRRGDYGYTF. CDR3 in DNA: TGTGCCAGCAGCTTGCGTCGGGGGGACTATGGCTACACCTTC.